The sequence of this T cell receptor (beta chain) was determined in a study of cytomegalovirus exposure and HLA in healthy donors (dated by TCRdb to 2016 to 2017). Concerning the study at large: An earlier analysis of around 600 of the donors reported 276 Gb of sequence data and roughly 110 million unique TCR beta sequences from roughly 180 million T cells. An early release covering some 640 HLA-typed donors comprised about 300 gigabases of sequencing data and tens of millions of unique TCR sequences. Among the roughly 410 genotyped donors, around 81% belonged to the genetic ancestry cluster associated with self-reported Caucasian donors. The study aimed to test whether cataloging public T cell receptors could reveal signatures of past pathogen exposure. The T cell repertoires of 550 to 850 subjects were profiled by immunosequencing and related to cytomegalovirus serostatus. Along with the approximately 700-subject first cohort, a separate validation cohort of about 110 different subjects was used. High-throughput TCR immunosequencing, statistical association of individual TCRs with disease status, and machine learning were combined to predict cytomegalovirus infection status. A later analysis re-examined previously published TCR beta repertoires from just over 650 donors and added high-resolution HLA genotyping to investigate patterns of TCR occurrence. The later analysis used no new phenotypic data to find candidate immune exposures, relying instead on TCR beta sequences and their occurrence across donors. An earlier analysis of approximately 630 of the donors applied high-throughput TCR beta sequencing to assess whether each TCR beta V gene segment acted as functional or pseudogenic. Donor age, sex, ethnicity and CMV serostatus were compiled together with the repertoire data. A later genetic analysis took genome-wide SNP genotypes for about three fifths of the roughly 700 donors and used that subset as a discovery cohort. Every discovery cohort repertoire had been produced on one sequencing platform. HLA typing covered class I and class II loci at four-digit resolution. Typing coverage varied by locus: about 620-630 donors for A, B, C, DRB1 and DQB1; 522 for DQA1; some 610 for DPA1; approximately 470 for DPB1. Four or five DR-DQ haplotypes were handled as single units for association and clustering because linkage in the cohort was strong. Among some 400 genotyped donors of the cohort, an average of about 240,000 unique TCR beta nucleotide sequences was sequenced per donor, of which about 19% were non-productive.

The cohort consisted of 670 or so healthy bone marrow donors. Cohort members were all nominally healthy when sampled, although unrecorded immune exposures were likely present. The donor was CMV seropositive and was included in the group of some 290 seropositive cohort members. A peripheral blood sample was provided by each donor, and peripheral blood mononuclear cells were used for TCR beta sequencing. The Qiagen DNeasy Blood Extraction Kit was used to extract genomic DNA from the blood cell samples. On this clone: The antigen it recognizes is unknown. Qualities for individual bases were not recorded, and no much larger clone is one base off.

Here is what the overall study found, with its caveats: This cohort had only TCR beta chains sequenced, and the lack of alpha or paired-chain data limited which features could be detected. When HLA alleles, especially DR and DQ, strongly co-occurred, attributing TCR associations to individual alleles was difficult. A later analysis reported that several top co-occurrence clusters appeared linked to parvovirus B19, influenza, CMV and Epstein-Barr virus. According to a later analysis, most CMV-associated TCR beta chains appeared to be HLA-restricted, and the HLA associations seemed to be driven largely by CMV exposure. Across donors, most TCR sequences were observed very rarely, whereas some public TCRs were present in many individuals. A later analysis associated about 18,000 TCR beta sequences with specific HLA alleles at a false discovery rate of 0.05. The authors suggested that the approach could potentially be generalized to other disease states and immunological phenotypes. An association between a missense DCLRE1C variant and V-gene and J-gene trimming of TCR beta chains was found in a later genetic analysis and replicated in an independent cohort. The classifier was reported to diagnose cytomegalovirus status with high specificity and sensitivity in both the original cohort and the validation cohort. A further reported finding was that TCR beta sequences accurately predicted the HLA-A and HLA-B alleles for most subjects in the first cohort. A cluster of highly shared sequence variants was judged likely to represent a technical artifact of the sequencing pipeline. A later analysis found that TCR association rates varied across HLA loci, with DRB1 alleles showing the most associated TCRs and HLA-C alleles the fewest. The only immune exposure information available for the cohort was CMV serostatus. An earlier analysis of approximately 590 of the donors showed that most TCR beta V segments appeared in productive rearrangements either about 90% or about 30% of the time, which broadly matched IMGT annotations. In a later genetic analysis, fewer N-insertions in productive TCRs were reported among donors in an Asian-associated ancestry cluster than the roughly 640-donor mean. Correlated functional status among segregating V segments might reflect linkage disequilibrium, but an unknown experimental factor could not be ruled out. In vitro tests confirmed that a few of the cytomegalovirus-associated TCR beta chains recognize cytomegalovirus antigens. Compared with equally common non-associated chains, HLA-associated TCR beta chains in a later analysis were more clonally expanded and had lower generation probabilities. Because HLA typing was unavailable for some donors at each locus, only the typed subset was used in association tests. Sequencing depth was assumed to be roughly uniform across donors in the presence/absence analyses, though that assumption may not hold. The earlier analysis of about 600 of the donors excluded some 16 rarely observed V segments, including chromosome 9 orphons, because counts were too low. A total of about 180 TCR beta chains were listed by the study as associated with cytomegalovirus.

The method was the immunoSEQ multiplex PCR assay. For the multiplex PCR, a mixture combining 60 forward primers for TCR Vbeta segments and 13 reverse primers for TCR Jbeta segments was used. A multiplex PCR assay on genomic DNA amplified the CDR3 region of rearranged TCR beta genes. Amplified TCR beta libraries were sequenced as 87-base-pair reads on the Illumina HiSeq System. The paper's data handling went like this. Across the 666 repertoires, a later analysis counted some 81 million unique TCR beta chains, 9.5 million to 12 million of which were shared by at least two donors. Raw reads were error-corrected and collapsed into unique sequences with a nearest-neighbor algorithm that merged closely related sequences to remove PCR and sequencing errors. CDR3 sequences were aligned to IMGT reference sequences to assign V, D and J gene segments. For a sequence to be retained, at least a six-nucleotide match to both a V gene segment and a J gene segment was required. Rearrangements were classified as productive when the CDR3 lacked stop codons and remained in frame with V and J, and all other rearrangements were classified as non-productive. Following IMGT convention, CDR3 was defined as the stretch from the second conserved V-encoded cysteine up to the conserved J-encoded phenylalanine. In an earlier analysis of roughly 580 of the donors, sequences lacking an unambiguous match to a single V gene segment were excluded. In an earlier analysis of a few hundred of the donors, a V segment was called functional when productive rearrangements were above 56.7%, and segregating when the standard deviation between donors exceeded 5%. A statistical classification framework was developed to diagnose cytomegalovirus status using the catalog of TCR beta chain sequences. In a later analysis, V and J genes were assigned by comparing TCR nucleotide sequences against IMGT/GENE-DB human TR gene sequences. A later analysis assigned CDR3 sequences and most-parsimonious VDJ recombination scenarios with the TCRdist pipeline. In a later analysis, each TCR beta chain was defined by its CDR3 amino acid sequence together with its V-gene family, and reads lacking a unique V-gene family were excluded. A later analysis removed 600 or so highly shared, low-generation-probability nucleotide sequences to deal with suspected cross-contamination and a sequencing artifact. In a later analysis, a clonal expansion index for each public chain was calculated from normalized within-repertoire ranks of inferred template counts. Generation probabilities in a later analysis came from a VDJ recombination model fitted to out-of-frame rearrangements, and those results were checked against IGoR. Hypergeometric tests were used in a later analysis to score TCR-TCR, TCR-HLA and TCR-CMV co-occurrence, with a repertoire-size bias correction applied to the TCR pairs. A later analysis estimated false discovery rates by permuting HLA or CMV assignments 20 times. In a later analysis, co-occurring TCRs were grouped using DBSCAN, with TCRdist sequence similarity added in when clustering inside HLA-allele-positive subsets. Repertoires with fewer than 30,000 or more than 120,000 public chains, plus five repertoires with anomalous nucleotide sharing, were excluded from co-occurrence clustering. As stored in TCRdb, this immuneACCESS dataset retains in-frame rearrangements with V and J assigned. A fraction of the clones does not appear; measured against another copy, unresolved V genes explain less than half of the discrepancy, and the remainder lacks a known reason. That table gives V, J and clone size, and the DNA gave D and trimming. The sample includes around 170,000 clones, with 65% to 80% observed a single time. The ten top clones hold approximately 7% of the sample.

The source is a woman between 40 and 55 years old in good health and CMV-seropositive. Source material: PBMCs.

The bases are TGTGCCAGCAGCTCATACAGGGGAAACACCATATATTTT. Translation gives CASSSYRGNTIYF. The rearrangement joined TRBV7-2 to TRBJ1-3; the D region possibly corresponds to TRBD1 (5 bases align). V lost 4 bases and J lost 4 bases; the stretch between them is 8 bases long. Via the germline V gene, CDR1 is SGHTA and CDR2 FQGNSA. The CDR3 contains 13 residues, cysteine and phenylalanine counted. Only the CDR3 DNA is retained, 39 bases long and in frame from the first base.